This T cell receptor beta chain appears in the sequencing data of a study of OX40 agonist ivuxolimab in advanced cancers. Study findings and constraints: The study found that CD8+ T cells averaged more expanded clones than CD4+. At 0.1 to 3.0 mg/kg, clonal expansion of CD4+ and CD8+ blood T cells had occurred by week 6. Researchers did not establish what antigens the expanded peripheral T cells target.

The CDR3 has 15 amino acids. Germline V gene data show CDR1 as PRHDT and CDR2 as FYEKMQ (reference sequence). Trimming shortened V by 2 bases and J by 1 base, and 10 bases separated the two germline ends. This table comes from immunoSEQ multiplex PCR, and its TCRdb copy is limited to in-frame clones, with some not included. The data hold around 37,000 clones, with roughly four fifths observed a single time. This clone is a singleton in its sample. Its target is unknown. This TCR derives from an adult with an advanced solid tumor such as melanoma, head and neck, liver or kidney cancer. This sample comprised CD4+ or CD8+ T cells sorted from blood, obtained in a trial of the OX40 agonist ivuxolimab. This chain links TRBV13 with TRBJ2-3, with D tentatively TRBD2 (6 bases). This CDR3 is CASSLLGGRTDTQYF. CDR3 nucleotides: TGTGCCAGCAGCTTATTGGGGGGACGCACAGATACGCAGTATTTT.